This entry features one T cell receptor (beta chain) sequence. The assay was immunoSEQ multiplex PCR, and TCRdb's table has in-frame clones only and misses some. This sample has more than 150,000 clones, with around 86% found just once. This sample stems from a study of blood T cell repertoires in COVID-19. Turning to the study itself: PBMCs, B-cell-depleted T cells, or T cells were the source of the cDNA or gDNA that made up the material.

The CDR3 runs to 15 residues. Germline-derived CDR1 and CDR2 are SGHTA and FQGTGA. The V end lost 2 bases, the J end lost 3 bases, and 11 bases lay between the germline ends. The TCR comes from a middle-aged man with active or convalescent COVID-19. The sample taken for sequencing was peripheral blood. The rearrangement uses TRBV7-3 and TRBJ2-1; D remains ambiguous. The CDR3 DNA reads TGTGCCAGCAGCTTAGCTAGTAACGGCTACAATGAGCAGTTCTTC. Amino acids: CASSLASNGYNEQFF.